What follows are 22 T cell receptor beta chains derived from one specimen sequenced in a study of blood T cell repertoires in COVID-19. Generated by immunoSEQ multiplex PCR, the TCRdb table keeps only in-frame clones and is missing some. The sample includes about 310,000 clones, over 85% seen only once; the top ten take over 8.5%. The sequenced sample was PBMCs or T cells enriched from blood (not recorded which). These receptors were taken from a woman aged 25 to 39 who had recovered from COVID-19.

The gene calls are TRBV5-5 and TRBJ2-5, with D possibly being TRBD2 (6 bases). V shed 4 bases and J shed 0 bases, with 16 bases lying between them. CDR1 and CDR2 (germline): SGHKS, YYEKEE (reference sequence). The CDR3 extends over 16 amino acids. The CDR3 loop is CASSHRVSGYQETQYF. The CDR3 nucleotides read TGTGCCAGCAGCCATCGGGTTAGCGGTTACCAAGAGACCCAGTACTTC.

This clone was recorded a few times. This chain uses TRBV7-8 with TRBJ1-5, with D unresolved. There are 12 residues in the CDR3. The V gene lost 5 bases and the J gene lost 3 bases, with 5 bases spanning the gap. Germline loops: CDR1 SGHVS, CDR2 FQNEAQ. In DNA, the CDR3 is TGTGCCAGCAGCCGACTCAATCAGCCCCAGCATTTT. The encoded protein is CASSRLNQPQHF.

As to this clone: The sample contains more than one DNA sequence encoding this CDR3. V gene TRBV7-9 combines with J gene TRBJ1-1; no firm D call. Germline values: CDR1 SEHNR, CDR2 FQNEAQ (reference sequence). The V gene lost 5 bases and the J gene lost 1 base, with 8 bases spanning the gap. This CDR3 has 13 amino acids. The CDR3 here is CASSLTANTEAFF. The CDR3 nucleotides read TGTGCCAGCAGCCTCACAGCGAACACTGAAGCTTTCTTT.

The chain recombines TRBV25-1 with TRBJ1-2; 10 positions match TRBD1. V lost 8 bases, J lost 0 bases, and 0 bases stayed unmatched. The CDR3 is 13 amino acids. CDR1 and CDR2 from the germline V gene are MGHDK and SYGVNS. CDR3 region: CASGQGANYGYTF. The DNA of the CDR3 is TGTGCCAGCGGACAGGGGGCTAACTATGGCTACACCTTC.

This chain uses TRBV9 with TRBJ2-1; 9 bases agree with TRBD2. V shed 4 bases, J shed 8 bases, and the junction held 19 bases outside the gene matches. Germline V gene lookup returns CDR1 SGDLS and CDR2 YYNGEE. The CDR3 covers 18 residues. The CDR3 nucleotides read TGTGCCAGCAGCCCCCGGTCAGAGTTCGGACTAGCGAGATATGAGCAGTTCTTC. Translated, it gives CASSPRSEFGLARYEQFF.

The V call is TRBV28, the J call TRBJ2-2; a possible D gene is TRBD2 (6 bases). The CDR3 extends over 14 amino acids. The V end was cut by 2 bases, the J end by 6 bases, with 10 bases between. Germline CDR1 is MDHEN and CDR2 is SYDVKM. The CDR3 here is CASSLRLGPGELFF. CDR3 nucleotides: TGTGCCAGCAGTTTACGACTAGGCCCCGGGGAGCTGTTTTTT. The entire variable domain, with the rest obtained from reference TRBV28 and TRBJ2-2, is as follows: DVKVTQSSRYLVKRTGEKVFLECVQDMDHENMFWYRQDPGLGLRLIYFSYDVKMKEKGDIPEGYSVSREKKERFSLILESASTNQTSMYLCASSLRLGPGELFFGEGSRLTVL.

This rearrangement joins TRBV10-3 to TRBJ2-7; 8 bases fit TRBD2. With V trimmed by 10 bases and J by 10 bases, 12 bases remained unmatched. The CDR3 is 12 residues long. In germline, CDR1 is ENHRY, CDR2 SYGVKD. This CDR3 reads CATGLAVAHQYF. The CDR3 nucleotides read TGTGCCACCGGACTAGCCGTCGCACATCAGTACTTC.

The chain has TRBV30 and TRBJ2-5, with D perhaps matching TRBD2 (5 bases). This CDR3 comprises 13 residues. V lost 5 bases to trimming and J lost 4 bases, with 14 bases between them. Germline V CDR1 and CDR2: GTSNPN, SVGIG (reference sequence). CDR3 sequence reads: CAWGRAEGETQYF. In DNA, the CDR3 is TGTGCCTGGGGTCGCGCCGAGGGAGAGACCCAGTACTTC.

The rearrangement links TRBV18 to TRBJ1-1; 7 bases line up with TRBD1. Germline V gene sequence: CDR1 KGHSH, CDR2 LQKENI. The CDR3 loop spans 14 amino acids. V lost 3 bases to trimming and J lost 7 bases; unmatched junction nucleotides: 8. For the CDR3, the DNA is TGTGCCAGCTCACCCCAGGGGGTTAGGAGTGAAGCTTTCTTT. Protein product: CASSPQGVRSEAFF.

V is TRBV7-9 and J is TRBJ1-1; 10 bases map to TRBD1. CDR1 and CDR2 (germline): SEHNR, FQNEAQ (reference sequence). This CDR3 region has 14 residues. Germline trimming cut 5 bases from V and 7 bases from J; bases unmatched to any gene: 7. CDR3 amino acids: CASSEGGQGGEAFF. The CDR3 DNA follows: TGTGCCAGCAGCGAAGGAGGACAGGGGGGTGAAGCTTTCTTT. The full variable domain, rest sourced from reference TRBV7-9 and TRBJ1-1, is DTGVSQNPRHKITKRGQNVTFRCDPISEHNRLYWYRQTLGQGPEFLTYFQNEAQLEKSRLLSDRFSAERPKGSFSTLEIQRTEQGDSAMYLCASSEGGQGGEAFFGQGTRLTVV.

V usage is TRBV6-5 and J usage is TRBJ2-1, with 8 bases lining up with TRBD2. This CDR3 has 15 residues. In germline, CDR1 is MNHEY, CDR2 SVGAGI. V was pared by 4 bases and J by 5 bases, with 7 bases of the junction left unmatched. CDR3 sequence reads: CASSSRGLGDNEQFF. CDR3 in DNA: TGTGCCAGCAGTTCCCGGGGACTAGGCGACAATGAGCAGTTCTTC.

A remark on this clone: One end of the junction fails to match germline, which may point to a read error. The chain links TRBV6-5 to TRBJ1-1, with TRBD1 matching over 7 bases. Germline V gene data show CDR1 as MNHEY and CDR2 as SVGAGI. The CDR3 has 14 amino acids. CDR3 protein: CASSHRGTNAEAFF. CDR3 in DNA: TGTGCCAGCAGCCACAGGGGAACGAACGCTGAAGCTTTCTTT.

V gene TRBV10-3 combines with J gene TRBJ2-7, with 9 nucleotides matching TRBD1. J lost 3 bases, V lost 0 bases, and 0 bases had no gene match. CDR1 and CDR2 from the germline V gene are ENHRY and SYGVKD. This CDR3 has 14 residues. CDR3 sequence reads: CAISESTGGYEQYF. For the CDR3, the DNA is TGTGCCATCAGTGAGTCGACAGGGGGCTACGAGCAGTACTTC.

The CDR3 spells CASSLLAGSSPGELFF. DNA of the CDR3: TGTGCCAGCAGCCTACTAGCGGGATCCTCGCCCGGGGAGCTGTTTTTT. The rearrangement joins TRBV7-2 to TRBJ2-2; 10 positions agree with TRBD2. The ends lost 5 bases at V and 6 bases at J; junction bases unmatched: 9. Germline V lookup: CDR1 SGHTA, CDR2 FQGNSA. The CDR3 is 16 residues long.

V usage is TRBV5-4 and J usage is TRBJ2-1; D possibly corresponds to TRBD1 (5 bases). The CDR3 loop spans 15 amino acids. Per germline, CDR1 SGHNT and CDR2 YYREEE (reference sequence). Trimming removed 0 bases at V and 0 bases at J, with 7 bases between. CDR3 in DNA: TGTGCCAGCAGCTTGGACAGGAGCTCCTACAATGAGCAGTTCTTC. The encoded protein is CASSLDRSSYNEQFF.

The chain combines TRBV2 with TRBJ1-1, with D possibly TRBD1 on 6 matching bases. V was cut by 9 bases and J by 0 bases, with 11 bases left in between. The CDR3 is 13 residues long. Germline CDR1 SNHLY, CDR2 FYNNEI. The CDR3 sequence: CARTGDLNTEAFF. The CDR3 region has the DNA TGTGCCAGGACAGGCGATTTGAACACTGAAGCTTTCTTT.

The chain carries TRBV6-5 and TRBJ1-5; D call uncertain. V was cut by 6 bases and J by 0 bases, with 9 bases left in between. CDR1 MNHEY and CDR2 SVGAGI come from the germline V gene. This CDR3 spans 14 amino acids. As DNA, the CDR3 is TGTGCCAGCAGAATGGCGGCTAGCAATCAGCCCCAGCATTTT. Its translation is CASRMAASNQPQHF.

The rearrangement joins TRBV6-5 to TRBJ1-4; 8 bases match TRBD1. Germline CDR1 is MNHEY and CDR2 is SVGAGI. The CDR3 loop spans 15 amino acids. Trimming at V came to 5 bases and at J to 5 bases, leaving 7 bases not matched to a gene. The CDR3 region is CASSPQTGENEKLFF. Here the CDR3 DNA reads TGTGCCAGCAGTCCGCAGACAGGGGAGAATGAAAAACTGTTTTTT.

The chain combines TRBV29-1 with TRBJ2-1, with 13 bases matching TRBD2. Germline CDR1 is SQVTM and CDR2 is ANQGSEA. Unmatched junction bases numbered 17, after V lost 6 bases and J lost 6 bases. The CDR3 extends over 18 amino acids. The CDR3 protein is CSVRGTGGLAGTGNEQFF. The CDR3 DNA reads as TGCAGCGTACGGGGGACAGGGGGACTAGCGGGAACCGGCAATGAGCAGTTCTTC.

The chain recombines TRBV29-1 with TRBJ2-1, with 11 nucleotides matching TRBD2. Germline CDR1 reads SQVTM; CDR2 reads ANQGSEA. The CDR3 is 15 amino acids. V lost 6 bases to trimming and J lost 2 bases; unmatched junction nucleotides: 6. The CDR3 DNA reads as TGCAGCGTCCGCACTAGCGGGAGTGCCTACAATGAGCAGTTCTTC. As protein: CSVRTSGSAYNEQFF.

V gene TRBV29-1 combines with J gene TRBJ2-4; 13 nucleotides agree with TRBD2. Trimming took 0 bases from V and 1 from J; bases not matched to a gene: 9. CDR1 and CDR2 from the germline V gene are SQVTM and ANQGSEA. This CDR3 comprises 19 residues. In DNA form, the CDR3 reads TGCAGCGTTGAAGATCTTCGGACTAGCGGGAGTTTGGCCAAAAACATTCAGTACTTC. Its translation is CSVEDLRTSGSLAKNIQYF.

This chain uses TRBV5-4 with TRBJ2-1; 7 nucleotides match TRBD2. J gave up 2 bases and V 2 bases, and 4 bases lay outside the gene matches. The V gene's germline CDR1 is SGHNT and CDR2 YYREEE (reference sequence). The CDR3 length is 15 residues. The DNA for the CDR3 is TGTGCCAGCAGCTTTGTGGGAGGGCCCTACAATGAGCAGTTCTTC. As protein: CASSFVGGPYNEQFF.